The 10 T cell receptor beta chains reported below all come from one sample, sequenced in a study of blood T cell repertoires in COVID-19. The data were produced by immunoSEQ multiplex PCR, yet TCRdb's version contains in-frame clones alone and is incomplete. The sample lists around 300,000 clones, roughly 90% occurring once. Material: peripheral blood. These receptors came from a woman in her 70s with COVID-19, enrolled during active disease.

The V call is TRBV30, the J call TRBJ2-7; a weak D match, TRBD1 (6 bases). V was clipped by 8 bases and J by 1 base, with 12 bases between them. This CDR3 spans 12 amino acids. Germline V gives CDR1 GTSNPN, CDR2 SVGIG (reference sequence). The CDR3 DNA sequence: TGTGCCGCCGCAACAGGGTCCTACGAGCAGTACTTC. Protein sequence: CAAATGSYEQYF. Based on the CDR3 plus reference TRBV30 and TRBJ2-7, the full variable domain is SQTIHQWPATLVQPVGSPLSLECTVEGTSNPNLYWYRQAAGRGLQLLFYSVGIGQISSEVPQNLSASRPQDRQFILSSKKLLLSDSGFYLCAAATGSYEQYFGPGTRLTVT.

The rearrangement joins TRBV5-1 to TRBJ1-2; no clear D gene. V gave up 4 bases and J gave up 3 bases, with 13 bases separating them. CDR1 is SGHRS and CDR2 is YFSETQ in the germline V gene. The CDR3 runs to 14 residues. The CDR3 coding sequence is TGCGCCAGCAGCATCGCGGGAGCAGACTATGGCTACACCTTC. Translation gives CASSIAGADYGYTF.

DNA of the CDR3: TGTGCCAGTAGTATGGGGACAGGGGCTTCCGAGCAGTACTTC. This codes for CASSMGTGASEQYF. The rearrangement uses TRBV19 and TRBJ2-7; 10 nucleotides agree with TRBD1. Losses at the gene ends were 3 bases for V and 6 bases for J; bases not matched to a gene: 5. The CDR3 runs 14 residues. Germline lookup yields CDR1 LNHDA and CDR2 SQIVND (reference sequence).

CDR3 protein: CASSRGLAGGPFSQETQYF. The DNA of the CDR3 is TGTGCCAGCAGCCGAGGACTAGCGGGGGGGCCGTTCAGTCAAGAGACCCAGTACTTC. The chain joins TRBV5-4 to TRBJ2-5; 15 nucleotides align to TRBD2. The trim removed 4 bases at V and 2 bases at J, leaving 12 bases unmatched. CDR1 SGHNT and CDR2 YYREEE come from the germline V gene (reference sequence). The CDR3 is 19 residues long. Full variable domain (rest looked up from reference TRBV5-4 and TRBJ2-5): ETGVTQSPTHLIKTRGQQVTLRCSSQSGHNTVSWYQQALGQGPQFIFQYYREEENGRGNFPPRFSGLQFPNYSSELNVNALELDDSALYLCASSRGLAGGPFSQETQYFGPGTRLLVL.

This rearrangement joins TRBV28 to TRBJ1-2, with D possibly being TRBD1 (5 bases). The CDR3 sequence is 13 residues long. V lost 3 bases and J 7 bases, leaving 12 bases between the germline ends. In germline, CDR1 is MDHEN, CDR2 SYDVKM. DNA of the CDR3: TGTGCCAGCAGTTTTCAGGGCGCAACTGGCTACACCTTC. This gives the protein CASSFQGATGYTF.

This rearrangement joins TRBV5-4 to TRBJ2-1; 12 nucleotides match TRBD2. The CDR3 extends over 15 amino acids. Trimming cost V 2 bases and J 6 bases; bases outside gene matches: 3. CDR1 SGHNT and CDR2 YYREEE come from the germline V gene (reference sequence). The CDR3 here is CASSLLAGGLNEQFF. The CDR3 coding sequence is TGTGCCAGCAGCTTACTAGCGGGGGGCCTCAATGAGCAGTTCTTC.

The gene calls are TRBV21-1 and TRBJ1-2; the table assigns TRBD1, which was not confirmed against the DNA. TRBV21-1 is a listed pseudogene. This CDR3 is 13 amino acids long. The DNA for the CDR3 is TGTGCCAGCAGGGACAGTAAAAACTATGGCTACACCTTC. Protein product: CASRDSKNYGYTF.

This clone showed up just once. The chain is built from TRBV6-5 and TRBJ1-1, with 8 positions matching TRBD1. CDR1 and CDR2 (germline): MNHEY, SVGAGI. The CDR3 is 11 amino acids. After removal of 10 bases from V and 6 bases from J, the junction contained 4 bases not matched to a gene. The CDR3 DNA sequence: TGTGCCACCATACAGGGGGCTGAAGCTTTCTTT. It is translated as CATIQGAEAFF.

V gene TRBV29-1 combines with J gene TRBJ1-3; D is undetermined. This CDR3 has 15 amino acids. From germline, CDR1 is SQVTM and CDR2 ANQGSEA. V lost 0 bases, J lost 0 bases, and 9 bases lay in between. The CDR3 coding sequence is TGCAGCGTTGAAGAAGACCGGAGCTCTGGAAACACCATATATTTT. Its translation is CSVEEDRSSGNTIYF.

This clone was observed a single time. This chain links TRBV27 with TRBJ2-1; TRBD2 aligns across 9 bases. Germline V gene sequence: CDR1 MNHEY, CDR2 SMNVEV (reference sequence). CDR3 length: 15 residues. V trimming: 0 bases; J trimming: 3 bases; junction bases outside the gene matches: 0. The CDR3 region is CASSLSSGGYNEQFF. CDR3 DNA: TGTGCCAGCAGTTTATCTAGCGGGGGCTACAATGAGCAGTTCTTC.